This TCR beta chain is from a study of read filtering for tumor transcriptome and immune sequencing. Looking at the study overall: The cohort had about 16 men and approximately 15 women aged about 45 to 80, mean roughly 71 years. Overall study results and limits: RNA-seq captured clonotypes less deeply and reliably than IR-seq.

This library used roughly 370 ng RNA and molecular barcoded adaptors spanning alpha/delta and beta/gamma chains. TCRdb reprocessed the reads with MiXCR, giving one entry per CDR3 protein. This sample has about 46,000 distinct CDR3 sequences, with roughly 12% found just once. Remarks on this clonotype: Its antigen is currently unknown.

In germline, CDR1 is KGHDR, CDR2 SFDVKD. V lost 1 base, J lost 6 bases, and 4 bases stayed unmatched. CDR3 length: 16 amino acids. Sequences were obtained from a population of CD138-negative cells sorted from bone marrow. This TCR was sampled from a donor aged 40 or over with multiple myeloma. The rearrangement links TRBV24-1 to TRBJ2-1; 11 bases are shared with TRBD1. The CDR3 sequence: CATSDFGQGAGNEQFF. The DNA of the CDR3 is TGTGCCACCAGTGATTTTGGACAGGGGGCAGGCAATGAGCAGTTCTTC.